The clone carrying this T cell receptor beta chain was picked up a small number of times. This sample was included in a study of cytomegalovirus exposure and HLA in healthy donors. Germline V CDR1 and CDR2: MNHEY, SMNVEV (reference sequence). The V and J ends lost 5 bases and 5 bases, in that order; junction bases with no gene match: 10. The CDR3 covers 15 residues. With 60 Vbeta and 13 Jbeta primers, the PCR was carried out. Data came from immunoSEQ multiplex PCR; TCRdb stores just in-frame clones and leaves some out. The sample holds approximately 150,000 clones, about 65% seen once. The chain combines TRBV27 with TRBJ1-1; 8 nucleotides agree with TRBD1. The sequence came from a woman aged 18-30 years in good health and CMV-seropositive. Sequencing was carried out using PBMCs. CDR3 DNA: TGTGCCAGCAGTGACAATTCAGGGGGCAAGACTGAAGCTTTCTTT. This codes for CASSDNSGGKTEAFF.